The entry below describes one T cell receptor (beta chain). Original methodology: Scientists estimated how many nucleated cells there were by amplifying reference gene primers. Only in-frame clones appear in the TCRdb table, and some are missing; sequencing was by immunoSEQ multiplex PCR. Clone size and V and J calls were adopted from that table, with D and trimming inferred from the DNA. In the table there are about 180,000 clones, 88% of which are singletons. The data are from a study of blood T cell repertoires in COVID-19. Study as a whole: Whether acute or convalescent, the COVID-19 samples came from the United States, Italy and Spain. From T cells, B-cell-depleted T cells, or PBMCs came the material, which was cDNA or gDNA.

This CDR3 comprises 16 residues. Germline trimming cut 6 bases from V and 5 bases from J; bases unmatched to any gene: 11. Germline V lookup: CDR1 SNHLY, CDR2 FYNNEI. The sequence was obtained from a young woman with acute or convalescent COVID-19. The chain uses TRBV2 and TRBJ2-5, with 11 bases fitting TRBD1. The specimen was peripheral blood. The CDR3 coding sequence is TGTGCCAGCAGGCGGACAGGGGGCAATTTGGAGGAGACCCAGTACTTC. Translating gives CASRRTGGNLEETQYF.